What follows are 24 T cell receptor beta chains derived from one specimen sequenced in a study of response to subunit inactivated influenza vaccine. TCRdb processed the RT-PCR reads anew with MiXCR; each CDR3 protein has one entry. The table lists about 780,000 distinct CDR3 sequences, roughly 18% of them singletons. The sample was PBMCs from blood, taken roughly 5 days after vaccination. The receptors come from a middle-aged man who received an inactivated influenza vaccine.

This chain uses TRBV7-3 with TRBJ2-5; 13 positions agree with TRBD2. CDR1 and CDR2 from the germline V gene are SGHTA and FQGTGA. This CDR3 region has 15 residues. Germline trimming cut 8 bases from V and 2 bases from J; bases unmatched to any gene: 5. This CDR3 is CASDLGLAGQETQYF. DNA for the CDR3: TGTGCCAGCGATTTGGGACTAGCGGGACAAGAGACCCAGTACTTC. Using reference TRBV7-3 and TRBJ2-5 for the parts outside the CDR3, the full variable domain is GAGVSQTPSNKVTEKGKYVELRCDPISGHTALYWYRQSLGQGPEFLIYFQGTGAADDSGLPNDRFFAVRPEGSVSTLKIQRTERGDSAVYLCASDLGLAGQETQYFGPGTRLLVL.

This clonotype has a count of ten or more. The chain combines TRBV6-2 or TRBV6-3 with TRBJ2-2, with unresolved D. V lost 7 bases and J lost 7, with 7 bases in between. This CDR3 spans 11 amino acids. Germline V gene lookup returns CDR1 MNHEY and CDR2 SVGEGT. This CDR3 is CASTTNGELFF. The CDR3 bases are TGTGCCAGCACAACGAACGGGGAGCTGTTTTTT.

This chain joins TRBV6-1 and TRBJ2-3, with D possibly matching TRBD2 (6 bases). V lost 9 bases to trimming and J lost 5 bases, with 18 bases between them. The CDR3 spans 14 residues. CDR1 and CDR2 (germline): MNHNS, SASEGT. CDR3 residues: CARIASVRGDTQYF. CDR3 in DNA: TGTGCCAGGATTGCTAGCGTGAGAGGAGATACGCAGTATTTT.

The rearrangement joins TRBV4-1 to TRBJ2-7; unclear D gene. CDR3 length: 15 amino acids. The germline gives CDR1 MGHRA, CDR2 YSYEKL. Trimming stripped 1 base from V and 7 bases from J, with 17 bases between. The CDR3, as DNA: TGCGCCAGCAGCCAAGTTGGCGCGGTTGAAAGTGAGCAGTACTTC. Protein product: CASSQVGAVESEQYF.

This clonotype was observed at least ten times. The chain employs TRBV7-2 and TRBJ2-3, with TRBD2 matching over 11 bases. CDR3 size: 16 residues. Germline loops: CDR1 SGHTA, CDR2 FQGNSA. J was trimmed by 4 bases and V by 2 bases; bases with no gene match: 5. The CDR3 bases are TGTGCCAGCAGCTTAACTAGCGGGAGAGGCGCAGATACGCAGTATTTT. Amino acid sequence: CASSLTSGRGADTQYF.

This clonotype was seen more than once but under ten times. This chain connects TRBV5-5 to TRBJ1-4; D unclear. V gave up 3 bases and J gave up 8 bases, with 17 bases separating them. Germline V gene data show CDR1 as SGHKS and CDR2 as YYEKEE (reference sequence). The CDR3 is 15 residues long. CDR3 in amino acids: CASSSDPGIGEKLFF. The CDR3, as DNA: TGTGCCAGCAGCTCGGATCCCGGGATAGGGGAAAAACTGTTTTTT.

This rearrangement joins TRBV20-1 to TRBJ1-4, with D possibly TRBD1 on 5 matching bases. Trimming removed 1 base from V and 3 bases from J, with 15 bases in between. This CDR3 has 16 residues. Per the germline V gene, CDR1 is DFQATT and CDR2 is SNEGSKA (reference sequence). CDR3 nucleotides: TGCAGTGCTAGAGCAGGCAGGGCCGCGGCTAATGAAAAACTGTTTTTT. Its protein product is CSARAGRAAANEKLFF.

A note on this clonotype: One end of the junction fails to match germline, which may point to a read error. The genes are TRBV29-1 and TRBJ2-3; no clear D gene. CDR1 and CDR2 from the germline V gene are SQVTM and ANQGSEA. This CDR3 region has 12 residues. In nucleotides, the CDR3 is TGCAGCGGAAACAGCCACACAGATACGCAGAATTTT. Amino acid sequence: CSGNSHTDTQNF.

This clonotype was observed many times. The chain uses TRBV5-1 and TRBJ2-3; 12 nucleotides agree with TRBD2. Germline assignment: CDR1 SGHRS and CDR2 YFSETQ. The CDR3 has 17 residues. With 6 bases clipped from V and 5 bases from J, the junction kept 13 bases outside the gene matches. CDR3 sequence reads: CASTWGLAGSIGDTQYF. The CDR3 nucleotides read TGCGCCAGCACCTGGGGACTAGCGGGTTCCATTGGAGATACGCAGTATTTT.

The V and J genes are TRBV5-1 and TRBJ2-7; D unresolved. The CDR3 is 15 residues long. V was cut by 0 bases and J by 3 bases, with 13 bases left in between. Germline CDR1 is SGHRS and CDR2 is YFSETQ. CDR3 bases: TGCGCCAGCAGCTTGGGACCAGCGCCGGACTACGAGCAGTACTTC. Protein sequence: CASSLGPAPDYEQYF. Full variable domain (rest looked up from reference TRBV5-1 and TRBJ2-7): KAGVTQTPRYLIKTRGQQVTLSCSPISGHRSVSWYQQTPGQGLQFLFEYFSETQRNKGNFPGRFSGRQFSNSRSEMNVSTLELGDSALYLCASSLGPAPDYEQYFGPGTRLTVT.

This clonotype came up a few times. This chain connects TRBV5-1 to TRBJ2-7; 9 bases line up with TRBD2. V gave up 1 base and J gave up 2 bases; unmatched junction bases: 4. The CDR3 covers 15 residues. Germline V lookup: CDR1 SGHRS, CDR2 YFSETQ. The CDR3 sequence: CASSLRAGGAYEQYF. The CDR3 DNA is TGCGCCAGCAGCTTGAGGGCGGGAGGGGCCTACGAGCAGTACTTC.

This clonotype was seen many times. The CDR3 bases are TGCAGTGCCTATAAAGACGGGGGGACTGAAGCTTTCTTT. This translates into CSAYKDGGTEAFF. V usage is TRBV20-1 and J usage is TRBJ1-1, with TRBD1 as a possible D gene (5 bases). This CDR3 region has 13 residues. Trimming took off 6 bases at V and 5 bases at J, with 16 bases between the two ends. Germline V gene data show CDR1 as DFQATT and CDR2 as SNEGSKA (reference sequence).

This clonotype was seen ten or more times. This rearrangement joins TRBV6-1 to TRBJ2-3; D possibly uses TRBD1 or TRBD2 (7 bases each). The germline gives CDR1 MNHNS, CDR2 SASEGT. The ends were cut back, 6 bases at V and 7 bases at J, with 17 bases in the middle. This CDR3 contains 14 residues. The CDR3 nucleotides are TGTGCCAGCAGACACAGGGGAGCGGGATATACGCAGTATTTT. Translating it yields CASRHRGAGYTQYF.

The CDR3 DNA reads as TGTGCCATCAGTGAGTCGCTAGGACTAGTAATGAACATTCAGTACTTC. This sequence encodes CAISESLGLVMNIQYF. The chain combines TRBV10-3 with TRBJ2-4; 7 nucleotides line up with TRBD2. This CDR3 is built from 16 residues. The V gene end was trimmed by 0 bases and the J gene end by 7 bases; junction bases not matched to a gene: 9. Germline V gene data show CDR1 as ENHRY and CDR2 as SYGVKD.

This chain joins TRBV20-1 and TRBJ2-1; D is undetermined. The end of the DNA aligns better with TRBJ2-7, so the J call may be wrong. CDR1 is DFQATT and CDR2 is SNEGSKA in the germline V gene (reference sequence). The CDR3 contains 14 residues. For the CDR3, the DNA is TGCAGTGCTAGTGGCACGGAAGCCTACAAGGAGCAGTACTTC. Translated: CSASGTEAYKEQYF.

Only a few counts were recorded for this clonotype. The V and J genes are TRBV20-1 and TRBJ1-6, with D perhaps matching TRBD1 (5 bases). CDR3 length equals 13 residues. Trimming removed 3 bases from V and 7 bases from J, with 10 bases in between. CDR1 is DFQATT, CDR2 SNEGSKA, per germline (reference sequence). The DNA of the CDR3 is TGCAGTGCTAGGGGGGATCTCAATTCACCCCTCCACTTT. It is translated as CSARGDLNSPLHF.

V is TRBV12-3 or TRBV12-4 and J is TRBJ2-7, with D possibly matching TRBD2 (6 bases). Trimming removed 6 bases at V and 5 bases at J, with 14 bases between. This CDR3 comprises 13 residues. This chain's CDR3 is CASSHPGEDEQYF. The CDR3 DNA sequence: TGTGCCAGCAGCCATCCTGGGGAGGACGAGCAGTACTTC.

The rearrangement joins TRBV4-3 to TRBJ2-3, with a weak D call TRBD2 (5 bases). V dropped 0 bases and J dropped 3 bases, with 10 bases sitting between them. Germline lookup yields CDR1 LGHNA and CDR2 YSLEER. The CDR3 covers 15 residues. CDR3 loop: CASSQEKGRTDTQYF. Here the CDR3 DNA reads TGCGCCAGCAGCCAAGAGAAAGGGAGAACAGATACGCAGTATTTT.

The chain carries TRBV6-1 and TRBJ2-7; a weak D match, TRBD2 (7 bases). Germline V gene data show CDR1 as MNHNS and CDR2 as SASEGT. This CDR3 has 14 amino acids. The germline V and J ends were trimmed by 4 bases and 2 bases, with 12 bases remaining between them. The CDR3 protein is CASSGAGATYEQYF. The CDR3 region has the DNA TGTGCCAGCAGTGGGGCGGGGGCGACCTACGAGCAGTACTTC.

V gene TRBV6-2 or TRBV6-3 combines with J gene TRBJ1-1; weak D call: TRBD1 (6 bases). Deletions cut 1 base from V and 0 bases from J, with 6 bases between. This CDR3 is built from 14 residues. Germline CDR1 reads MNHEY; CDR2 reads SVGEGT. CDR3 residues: CASSYYRVNTEAFF. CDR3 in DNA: TGTGCCAGCAGTTACTACAGGGTGAACACTGAAGCTTTCTTT.

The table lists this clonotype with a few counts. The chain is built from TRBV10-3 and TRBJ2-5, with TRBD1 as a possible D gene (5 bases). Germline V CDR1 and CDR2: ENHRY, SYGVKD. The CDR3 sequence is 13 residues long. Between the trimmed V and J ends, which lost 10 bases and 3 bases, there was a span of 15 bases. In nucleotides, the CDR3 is TGTGCCAGCACCCCGGCAGGGAAAGAGACCCAGTACTTC. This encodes CASTPAGKETQYF.

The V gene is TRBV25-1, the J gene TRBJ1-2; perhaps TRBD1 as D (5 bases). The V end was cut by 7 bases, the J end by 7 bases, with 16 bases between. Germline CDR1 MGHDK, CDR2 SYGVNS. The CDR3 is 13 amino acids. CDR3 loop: CASKAGRARGYTF. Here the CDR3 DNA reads TGTGCCAGCAAGGCGGGCAGGGCTCGTGGCTACACCTTC.

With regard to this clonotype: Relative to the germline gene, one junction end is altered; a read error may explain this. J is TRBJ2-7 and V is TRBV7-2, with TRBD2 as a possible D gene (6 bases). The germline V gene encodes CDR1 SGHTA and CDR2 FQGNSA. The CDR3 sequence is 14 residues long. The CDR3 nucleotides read TGTGCCAGCAGCGTAGCGGCGAGCTCCTACGAGCAGTACTTC. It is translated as CASSVAASSYEQYF. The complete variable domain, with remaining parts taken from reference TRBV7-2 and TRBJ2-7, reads GAGVSQSPSNKVTEKGKDVELRCDPISGHTALYWYRQSLGQGLEFLIYFQGNSAPDKSGLPSDRFSAERTGGSVSTLTIQRTQQEDSAVYLCASSVAASSYEQYFGPGTRLTVT.

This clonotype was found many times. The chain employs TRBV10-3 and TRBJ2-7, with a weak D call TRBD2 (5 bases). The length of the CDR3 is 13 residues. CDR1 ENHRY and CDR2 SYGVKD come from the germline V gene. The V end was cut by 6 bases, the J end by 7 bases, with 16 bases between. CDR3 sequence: CAISALRTGEQYF. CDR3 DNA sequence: TGTGCCATCAGCGCCCTACGCACGGGAGAGCAGTACTTC.